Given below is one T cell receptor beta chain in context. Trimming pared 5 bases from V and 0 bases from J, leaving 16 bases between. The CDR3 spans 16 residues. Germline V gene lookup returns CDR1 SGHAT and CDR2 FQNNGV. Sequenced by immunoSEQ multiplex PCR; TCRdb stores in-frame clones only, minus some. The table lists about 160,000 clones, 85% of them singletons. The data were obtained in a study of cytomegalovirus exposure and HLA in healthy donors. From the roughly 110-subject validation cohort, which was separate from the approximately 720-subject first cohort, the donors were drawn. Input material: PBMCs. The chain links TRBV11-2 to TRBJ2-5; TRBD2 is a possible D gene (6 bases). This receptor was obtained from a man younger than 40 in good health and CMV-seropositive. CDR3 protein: CASSGEDLKHQETQYF. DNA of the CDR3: TGTGCCAGCAGCGGGGAGGACCTTAAACACCAAGAGACCCAGTACTTC.